The present T cell receptor (beta chain) was sequenced within a study of CD4+ T cells in melanoma (dated by TCRdb to between 2021 and 2024). Background for the entire study: Neoantigen-specific CD4+ T cells in human melanoma were investigated in the study.

The germline V gene encodes CDR1 SGHRS and CDR2 YFSETQ. Including cysteine and phenylalanine, the CDR3 has 13 amino acids. Just CDR3 DNA is preserved here, 39 bases in frame from base 1. Trimming removed 0 bases from V and 8 bases from J, leaving 9 bases between the germline ends. Receptor amplification or capture employed the immunoSEQ multiplex PCR assay. Sourced from immuneACCESS, this table was stored by TCRdb with only in-frame sequences that have V and J called. A share of the clones is absent; for the studies checked, an unresolved V gene accounts for under half, and the remainder has no known explanation. This sample lists almost 15,000 clones; approximately 80% were detected once. Together, the top ten hold more than 5.5% of the sample. Points the paper makes about the study in general: The report described a correlation between neoantigen-specific CD4+ T cells and the function of CD8+ T cells, macrophages and B cells. Diverse differentiation states were reported to be shown by neoantigen-specific CD4+ T cells in melanoma.

Comments on this clone: The specificity of this receptor is unknown. No qualities accompany the bases; no much larger clone lies one base away.

Donors were patients with melanoma. The source of this sequence is a human donor with melanoma. The source material was cells from a culture (not recorded whether cultured in vitro). The rearrangement joined TRBV5-1 to TRBJ2-1; no confident D gene assignment can be made. In nucleotides, the sequence is TGCGCCAGCAGCTTGGCCACCCACCATGAGCAGTTCTTC. This sequence encodes CASSLATHHEQFF.